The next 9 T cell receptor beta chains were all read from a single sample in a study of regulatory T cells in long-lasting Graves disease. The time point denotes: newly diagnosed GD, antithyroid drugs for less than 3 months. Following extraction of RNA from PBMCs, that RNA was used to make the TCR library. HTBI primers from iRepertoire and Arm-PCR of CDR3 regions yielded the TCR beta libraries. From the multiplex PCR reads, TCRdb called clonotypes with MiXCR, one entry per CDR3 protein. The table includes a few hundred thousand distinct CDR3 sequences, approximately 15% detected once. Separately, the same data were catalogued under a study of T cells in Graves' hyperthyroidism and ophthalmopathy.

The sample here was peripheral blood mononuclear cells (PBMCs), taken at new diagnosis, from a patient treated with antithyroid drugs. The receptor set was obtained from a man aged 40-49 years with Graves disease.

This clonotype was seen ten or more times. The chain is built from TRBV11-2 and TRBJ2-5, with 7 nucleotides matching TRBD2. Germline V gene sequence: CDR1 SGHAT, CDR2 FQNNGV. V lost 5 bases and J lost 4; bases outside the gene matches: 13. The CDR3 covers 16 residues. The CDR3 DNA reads TGTGCCAGCAGCCAGAGCAGCGGGGCGGCGGGAGAGACCCAGTACTTC. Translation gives CASSQSSGAAGETQYF.

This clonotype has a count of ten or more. The DNA for the CDR3 is TGTGCCACCAGTGATTCGAGCGGGCACTCCTACAATGAGCAGTTCTTC. Residues: CATSDSSGHSYNEQFF. This chain connects TRBV24-1 to TRBJ2-1; D might be TRBD2 (6 bases). Trimming removed 2 bases at V and 0 bases at J, with 10 bases between. Germline V CDR1 and CDR2: KGHDR, SFDVKD. The CDR3 runs to 16 residues.

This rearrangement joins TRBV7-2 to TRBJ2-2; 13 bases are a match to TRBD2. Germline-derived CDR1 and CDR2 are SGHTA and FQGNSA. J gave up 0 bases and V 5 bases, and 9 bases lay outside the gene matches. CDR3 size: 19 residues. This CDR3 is CASSLGLAGDYANTGELFF. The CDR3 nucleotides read TGTGCCAGCAGCCTCGGACTAGCGGGGGACTACGCGAACACCGGGGAGCTGTTTTTT.

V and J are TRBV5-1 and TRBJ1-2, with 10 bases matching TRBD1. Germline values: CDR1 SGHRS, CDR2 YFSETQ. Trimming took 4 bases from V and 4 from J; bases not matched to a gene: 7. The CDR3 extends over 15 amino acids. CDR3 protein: CASSDRDRGPYGYTF. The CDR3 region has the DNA TGCGCCAGCAGCGACCGGGACAGGGGTCCCTATGGCTACACCTTC. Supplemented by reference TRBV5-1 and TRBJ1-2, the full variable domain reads KAGVTQTPRYLIKTRGQQVTLSCSPISGHRSVSWYQQTPGQGLQFLFEYFSETQRNKGNFPGRFSGRQFSNSRSEMNVSTLELGDSALYLCASSDRDRGPYGYTFGSGTRLTVV.

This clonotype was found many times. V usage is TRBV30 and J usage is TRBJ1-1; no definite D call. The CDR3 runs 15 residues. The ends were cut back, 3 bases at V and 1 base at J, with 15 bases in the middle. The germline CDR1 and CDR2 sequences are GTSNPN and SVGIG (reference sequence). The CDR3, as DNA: TGTGCCTGGAGACAAGGAGGATCCTCGAACACTGAAGCTTTCTTT. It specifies CAWRQGGSSNTEAFF.

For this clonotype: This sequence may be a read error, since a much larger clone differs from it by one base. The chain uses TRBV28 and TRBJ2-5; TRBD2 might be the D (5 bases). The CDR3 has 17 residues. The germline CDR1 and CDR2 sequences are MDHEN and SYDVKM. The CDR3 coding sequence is TGTGCCACCCAAGCGGCAGACCAACCCCCAGTGGAAGAGACCCGGTACTTC. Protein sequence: CATQAADQPPVEETRYF.

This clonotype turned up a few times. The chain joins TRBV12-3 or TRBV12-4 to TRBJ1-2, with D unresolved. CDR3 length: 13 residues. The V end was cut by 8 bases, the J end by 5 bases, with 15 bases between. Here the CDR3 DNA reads TGTGCCAGCGCCGGAGTCGGGTTGTATGGCTACACCTTC. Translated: CASAGVGLYGYTF.

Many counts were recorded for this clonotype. CDR3 DNA: TGTGCCAGCAGCCAAGTGGGGGGTGAGGATGGCTACACCTTC. This gives the protein CASSQVGGEDGYTF. This sequence joins TRBV3-1 and TRBJ1-2; D is possibly TRBD1 (5 bases). The V gene lost 1 base and the J gene lost 6 bases, with 12 bases spanning the gap. In germline, CDR1 is LGHDT, CDR2 YNNKEL (reference sequence). The CDR3 contains 14 residues.

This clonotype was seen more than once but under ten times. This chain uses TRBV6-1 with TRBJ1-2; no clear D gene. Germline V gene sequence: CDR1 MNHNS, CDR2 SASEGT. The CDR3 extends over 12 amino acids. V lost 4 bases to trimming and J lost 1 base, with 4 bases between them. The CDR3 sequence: CASSVVNYGYTF. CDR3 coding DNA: TGTGCCAGCAGTGTCGTTAACTATGGCTACACCTTC.